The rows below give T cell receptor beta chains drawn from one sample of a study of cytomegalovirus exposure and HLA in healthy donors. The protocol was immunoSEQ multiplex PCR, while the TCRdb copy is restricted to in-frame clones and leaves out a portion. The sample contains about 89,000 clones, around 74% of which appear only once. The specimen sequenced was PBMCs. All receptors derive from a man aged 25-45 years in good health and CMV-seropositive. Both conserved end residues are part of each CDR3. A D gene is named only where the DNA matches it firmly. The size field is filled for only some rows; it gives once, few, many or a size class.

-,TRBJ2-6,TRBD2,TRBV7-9,CASSLKGLAESSGANVLTF,TGTGCCAGCAGCTTAAAGGGACTAGCGGAAAGCTCTGGGGCCAACGTCCTGACTTTC
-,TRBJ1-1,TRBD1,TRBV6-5,CASSYSRRQGTQAFF,TGTGCCAGCAGTTACTCGCGCCGACAGGGAACTCAAGCTTTCTTT
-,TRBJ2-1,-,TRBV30,CAWSVGGGVYNEQFF,TGTGCCTGGAGTGTGGGAGGGGGGGTGTACAATGAGCAGTTCTTC
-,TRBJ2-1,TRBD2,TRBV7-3,CASSLVGLRRGGEQFF,TGTGCCAGCAGCTTAGTTGGCCTCAGGCGGGGGGGGGAGCAGTTCTTC
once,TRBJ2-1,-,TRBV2,CAIVDSEKSYNEQFF,TGTGCCATCGTTGATTCAGAAAAATCCTACAATGAGCAGTTCTTC
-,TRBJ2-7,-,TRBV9,CASSEGTFGYEQYF,TGTGCCAGCAGCGAAGGGACATTCGGGTACGAGCAGTACTTC
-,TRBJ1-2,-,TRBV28,CATSRGARDGYTF,TGTGCCACCTCCCGCGGGGCCAGAGATGGCTACACCTTC
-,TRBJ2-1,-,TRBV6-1,CASSAQQIEQFF,TGTGCCAGCAGTGCCCAACAGATTGAGCAGTTCTTC
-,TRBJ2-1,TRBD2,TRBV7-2,CASSSQRGEQFF,TGTGCCAGCAGCTCCCAGCGGGGGGAACAGTTCTTC
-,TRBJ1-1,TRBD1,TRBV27,CASSFQGATEAFF,TGTGCCAGCAGTTTTCAGGGGGCCACTGAAGCTTTCTTT
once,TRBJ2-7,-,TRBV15,CATSRDLGGYSYEQYF,TGTGCCACCAGCAGAGATCTGGGCGGGTACTCCTACGAGCAGTACTTC
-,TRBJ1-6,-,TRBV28,CASSSASYNSPLHF,TGTGCCAGCAGTTCGGCTAGTTATAATTCACCCCTCCACTTT
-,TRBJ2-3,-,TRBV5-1,CASSLQGPSTDTQYF,TGCGCCAGCAGCTTGCAGGGCCCCAGCACAGATACGCAGTATTTT
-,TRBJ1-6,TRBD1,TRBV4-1,CASSPEVRDTGGGTPLHF,TGCGCCAGCAGCCCTGAGGTTCGGGATACAGGGGGCGGGACACCCCTCCACTTT
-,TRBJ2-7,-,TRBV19,CASSSQGPSYEQYF,TGTGCCAGTAGCTCGCAGGGTCCCTCCTACGAGCAGTACTTC
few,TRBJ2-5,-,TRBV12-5,CASAPEGAQETQYF,TGTGCTAGTGCCCCGGAGGGGGCCCAAGAGACCCAGTACTTC
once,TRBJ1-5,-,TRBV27,CASSLFAGDSGNQPQHF,TGTGCCAGCAGTTTATTTGCAGGGGATTCGGGCAATCAGCCCCAGCATTTT
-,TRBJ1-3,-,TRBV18,CASSLRHESSGNTIYF,TGTGCCAGCTCTCTTCGTCACGAGAGCTCTGGAAACACCATATATTTT
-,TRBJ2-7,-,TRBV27,CASSPGGGVGYEQYF,TGTGCCAGCAGTCCCGGAGGGGGGGTCGGGTACGAGCAGTACTTC
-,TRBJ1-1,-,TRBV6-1,CASSVDSPNTEAFF,TGTGCCAGCAGTGTGGACTCTCCGAACACTGAAGCTTTCTTT
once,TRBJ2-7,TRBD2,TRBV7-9,CASSATLAGVGEQYF,TGTGCCAGCAGCGCCACCCTAGCGGGGGTGGGCGAGCAGTACTTC
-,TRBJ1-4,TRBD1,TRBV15,CATSRPGQANWDHEKLFF,TGTGCCACCAGCAGACCGGGACAGGCCAATTGGGATCATGAAAAACTGTTTTTT
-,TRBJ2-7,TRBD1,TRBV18,CASSPGQVSSYEQYF,TGTGCCAGCTCACCGGGACAGGTTAGCTCCTACGAGCAGTACTTC
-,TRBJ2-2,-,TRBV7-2,CASSLGLQGVPRTGELFF,TGTGCCAGCAGCCTAGGGTTACAGGGTGTGCCCCGGACCGGGGAGCTGTTTTTT
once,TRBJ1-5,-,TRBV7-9,CASSLNPVEPQHF,TGTGCCAGCAGCTTAAACCCGGTCGAGCCCCAGCATTTT
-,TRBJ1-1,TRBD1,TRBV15,CATSPPWGTGVSTEAFF,TGTGCCACCAGCCCCCCTTGGGGGACAGGGGTGAGCACTGAAGCTTTCTTT
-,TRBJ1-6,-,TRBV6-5,CASRREGGLGPLHF,TGTGCCAGCAGGAGGGAGGGAGGATTAGGTCCCCTCCACTTT
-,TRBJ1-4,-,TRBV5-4,CASSLGVQDSNEKLFF,TGTGCCAGCAGCTTGGGGGTACAGGACAGTAATGAAAAACTGTTTTTT
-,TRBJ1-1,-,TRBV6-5,CANLPGLRNTEAFF,TGTGCCAACCTACCGGGACTGAGGAACACTGAAGCTTTCTTT
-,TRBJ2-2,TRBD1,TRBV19,CASSPPRGLGTGELFF,TGTGCCAGTAGTCCCCCGAGGGGGCTGGGCACCGGGGAGCTGTTTTTT
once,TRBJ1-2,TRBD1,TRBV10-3,CAISDPQRTGSYGYTF,TGTGCCATCAGTGACCCACAACGGACAGGTTCCTATGGCTACACCTTC
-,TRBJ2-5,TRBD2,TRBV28,CASTTLAGGRGETQYF,TGTGCCAGCACCACACTAGCGGGGGGCCGGGGGGAGACCCAGTACTTC
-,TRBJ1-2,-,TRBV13,CASSSLYRDNKVYGYTF,TGTGCCAGCAGCTCCCTGTACCGGGACAACAAAGTCTATGGCTACACCTTC
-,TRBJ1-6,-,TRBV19,CASSYQLNSPLHF,TGTGCCAGTAGTTATCAGTTGAATTCACCCCTCCACTTT
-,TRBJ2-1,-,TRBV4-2,CASSQDPGGVVHNEQFF,TGTGCCAGCAGCCAAGATCCTGGCGGGGTCGTCCACAATGAGCAGTTCTTC
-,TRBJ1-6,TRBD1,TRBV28,CASITASGGADPRGNSPLHF,TGTGCCAGCATTACCGCCTCAGGGGGCGCAGACCCTAGAGGTAATTCACCCCTCCACTTT
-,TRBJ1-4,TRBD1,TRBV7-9,CSSSRGTGATNEKLFF,TGTTCCAGCAGCAGAGGGACAGGGGCAACTAATGAAAAACTGTTTTTT